Sequencing of this T cell receptor beta chain was carried out in a study of cytomegalovirus exposure and HLA in healthy donors. General study points: An analysis was carried out later, and it reportedly showed fewer N-insertions in an Asian-associated ancestry cluster than the roughly 670-donor mean.

The length of the CDR3 is 15 residues. V shed 7 bases and J shed 0 bases, with 16 bases lying between them. CDR1 SQVTM and CDR2 ANQGSEA come from the germline V gene. Primers: 60 Vbeta forward and 13 Jbeta reverse. Here immunoSEQ multiplex PCR was the method, and the copy in TCRdb shows in-frame clones only, minus some. This table has 200,000 to 250,000 clones, around 85% appearing once. On this clone itself: Antigen: not known.

V and J are TRBV29-1 and TRBJ2-1; D may be TRBD1 (6 bases). The receptor was derived from a human donor in good health. Sequences were obtained from PBMCs. The CDR3 spells CSGPWGLSSYNEQFF. Written as DNA, the CDR3 is TGCAGCGGCCCCTGGGGGCTTAGCTCCTACAATGAGCAGTTCTTC.